The T cell receptor (beta chain) under discussion was sequenced for a study of circulating CD8 cells and anti-PD-1 response in melanoma. Study-wide points: Diversity ranked highest in DNEG and lowest in TIGIT subsets. A small cohort with few responders supplied the baseline and M1 comparisons. Replicates were generally not done for experiments. The cohort mixed treatment-naive and previously treated patients.

J lost 1 base, V lost 5 bases, and 3 bases had no gene match. Germline V CDR1 and CDR2: MDHEN, SYDVKM. This CDR3 comprises 14 residues. From live CD3+CD8+TCRalphabeta+ cells, four PD-1 and/or TIGIT subsets were sorted. Using roughly 16 ng of total RNA, TCR libraries were made with the QIAseq Immune Repertoire TCR panel. TCRdb called the reads again in MiXCR, with one record for every CDR3 protein. The sample includes fewer than 2,000 distinct CDR3 sequences, roughly 6.7% of them seen just once. This clonotype ranks as medium-sized. Its specificity is unknown. This chain links TRBV28 with TRBJ2-3, with 7 bases matching TRBD1. The TCR comes from a human donor with melanoma. Sequencing was performed on CD8+ T cells from PBMCs, taken at baseline or after one month of anti-PD-1 therapy (not recorded which). This chain's CDR3 is CASSLGQRTDTQYF. As DNA, the CDR3 is TGTGCCAGCAGTCTGGGACAGCGCACAGATACGCAGTATTTT. The variable domain in full, with the rest retrieved from reference TRBV28 and TRBJ2-3, is DVKVTQSSRYLVKRTGEKVFLECVQDMDHENMFWYRQDPGLGLRLIYFSYDVKMKEKGDIPEGYSVSREKKERFSLILESASTNQTSMYLCASSLGQRTDTQYFGPGTRLTVL.